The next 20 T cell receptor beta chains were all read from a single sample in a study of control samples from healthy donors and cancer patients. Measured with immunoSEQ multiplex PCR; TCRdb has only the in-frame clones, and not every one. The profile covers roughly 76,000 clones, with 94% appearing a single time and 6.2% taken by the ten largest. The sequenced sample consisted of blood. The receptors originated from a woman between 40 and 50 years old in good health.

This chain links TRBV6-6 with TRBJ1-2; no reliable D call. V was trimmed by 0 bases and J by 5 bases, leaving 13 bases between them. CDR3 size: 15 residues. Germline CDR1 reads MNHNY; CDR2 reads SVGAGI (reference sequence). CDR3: CASSYSTVHEYGYTF. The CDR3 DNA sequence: TGTGCCAGCAGTTACTCGACGGTTCATGAATATGGCTACACCTTC.

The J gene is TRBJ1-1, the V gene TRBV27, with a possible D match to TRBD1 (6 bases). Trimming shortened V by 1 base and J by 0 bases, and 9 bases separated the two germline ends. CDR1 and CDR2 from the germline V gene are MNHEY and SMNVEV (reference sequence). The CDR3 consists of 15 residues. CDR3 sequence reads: CASSLWGHMNTEAFF. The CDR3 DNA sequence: TGTGCCAGCAGTTTATGGGGGCACATGAACACTGAAGCTTTCTTT.

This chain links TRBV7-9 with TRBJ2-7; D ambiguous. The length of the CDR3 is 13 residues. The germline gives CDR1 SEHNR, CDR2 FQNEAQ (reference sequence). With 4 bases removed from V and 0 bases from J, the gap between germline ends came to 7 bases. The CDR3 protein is CASSSVSSYEQYF. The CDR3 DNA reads TGTGCCAGCAGCTCAGTCAGCTCCTACGAGCAGTACTTC.

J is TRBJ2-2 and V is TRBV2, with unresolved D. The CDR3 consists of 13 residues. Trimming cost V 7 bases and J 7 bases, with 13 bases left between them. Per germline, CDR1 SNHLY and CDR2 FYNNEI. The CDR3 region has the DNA TGTGCCAGCACGTCCGCGGACGGCGGGGAGCTGTTTTTT. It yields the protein CASTSADGGELFF.

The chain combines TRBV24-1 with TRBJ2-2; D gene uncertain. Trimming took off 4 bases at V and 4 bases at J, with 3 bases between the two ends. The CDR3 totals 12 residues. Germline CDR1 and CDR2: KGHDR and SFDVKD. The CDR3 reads CATSELTGELFF. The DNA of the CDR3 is TGTGCCACCAGTGAGCTCACCGGGGAGCTGTTTTTT.

CDR3 loop: CASSGTQLSSPLHF. Here the CDR3 DNA reads TGTGCCAGCAGTGGGACCCAACTGAGTTCACCCCTCCACTTT. The chain links TRBV2 to TRBJ1-6; no clear D gene. The ends were cut back, 4 bases at V and 9 bases at J, with 13 bases in the middle. The CDR3 covers 14 residues. The V gene's germline CDR1 is SNHLY and CDR2 FYNNEI.

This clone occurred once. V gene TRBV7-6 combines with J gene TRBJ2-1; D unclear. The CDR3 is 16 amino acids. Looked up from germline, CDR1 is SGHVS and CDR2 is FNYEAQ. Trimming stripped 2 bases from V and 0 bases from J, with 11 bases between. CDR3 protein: CASSLMVQSSYNEQFF. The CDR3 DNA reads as TGTGCCAGCAGCTTAATGGTACAGAGCTCCTACAATGAGCAGTTCTTC.

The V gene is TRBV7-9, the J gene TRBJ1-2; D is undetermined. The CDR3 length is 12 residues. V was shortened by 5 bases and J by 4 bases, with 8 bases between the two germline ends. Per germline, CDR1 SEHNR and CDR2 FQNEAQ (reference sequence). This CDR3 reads CASSQVGYGYTF. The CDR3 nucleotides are TGTGCCAGCAGCCAGGTGGGCTATGGCTACACCTTC.

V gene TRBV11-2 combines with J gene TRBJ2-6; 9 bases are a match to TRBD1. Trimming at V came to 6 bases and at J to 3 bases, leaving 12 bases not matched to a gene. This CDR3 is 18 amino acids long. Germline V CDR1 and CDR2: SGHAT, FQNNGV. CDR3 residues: CASRESGTGRRGANVLTF. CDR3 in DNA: TGTGCCAGCAGGGAGTCCGGGACAGGGCGTCGTGGGGCCAACGTCCTGACTTTC.

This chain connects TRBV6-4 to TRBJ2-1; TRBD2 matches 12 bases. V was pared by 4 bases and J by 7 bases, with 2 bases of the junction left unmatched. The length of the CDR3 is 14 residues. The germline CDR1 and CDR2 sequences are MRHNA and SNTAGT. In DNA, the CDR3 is TGTGCCAGCAGTGTGCTAGCGGGGGGGAATGAGCAGTTCTTC. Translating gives CASSVLAGGNEQFF.

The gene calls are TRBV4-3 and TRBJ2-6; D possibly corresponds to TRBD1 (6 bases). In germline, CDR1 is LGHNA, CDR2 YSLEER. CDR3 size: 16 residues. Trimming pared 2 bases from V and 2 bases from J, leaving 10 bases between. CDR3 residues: CASSQQHRAGANVLTF. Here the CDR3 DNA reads TGCGCCAGCAGCCAACAACACAGGGCTGGGGCCAACGTCCTGACTTTC.

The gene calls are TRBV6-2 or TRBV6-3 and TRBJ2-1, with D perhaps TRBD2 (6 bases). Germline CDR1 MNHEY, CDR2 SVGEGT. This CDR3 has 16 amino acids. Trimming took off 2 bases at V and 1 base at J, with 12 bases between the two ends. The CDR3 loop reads CASSYPHGGSYNEQFF. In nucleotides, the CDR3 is TGTGCCAGCAGTTACCCCCACGGGGGTTCCTACAATGAGCAGTTCTTC.

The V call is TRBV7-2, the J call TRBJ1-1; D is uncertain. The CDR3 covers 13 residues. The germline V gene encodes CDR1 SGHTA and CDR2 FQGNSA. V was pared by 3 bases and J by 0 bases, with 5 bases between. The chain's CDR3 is CASSLTVNTEAFF. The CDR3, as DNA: TGTGCCAGCAGCTTGACGGTGAACACTGAAGCTTTCTTT. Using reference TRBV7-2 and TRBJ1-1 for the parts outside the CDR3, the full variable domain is GAGVSQSPSNKVTEKGKDVELRCDPISGHTALYWYRQSLGQGLEFLIYFQGNSAPDKSGLPSDRFSAERTGGSVSTLTIQRTQQEDSAVYLCASSLTVNTEAFFGQGTRLTVV.

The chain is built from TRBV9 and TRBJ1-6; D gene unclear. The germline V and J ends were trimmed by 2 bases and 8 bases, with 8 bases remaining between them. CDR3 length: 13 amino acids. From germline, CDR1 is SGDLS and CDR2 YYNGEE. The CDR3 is CASSVRRDSPLHF. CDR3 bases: TGTGCCAGCAGCGTTAGGCGGGATTCACCCCTCCACTTT.

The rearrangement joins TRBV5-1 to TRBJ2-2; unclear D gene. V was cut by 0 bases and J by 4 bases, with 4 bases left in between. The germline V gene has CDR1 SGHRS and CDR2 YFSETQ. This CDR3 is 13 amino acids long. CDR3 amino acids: CASSLVLTGELFF. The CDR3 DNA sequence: TGCGCCAGCAGCTTGGTTCTCACCGGGGAGCTGTTTTTT.

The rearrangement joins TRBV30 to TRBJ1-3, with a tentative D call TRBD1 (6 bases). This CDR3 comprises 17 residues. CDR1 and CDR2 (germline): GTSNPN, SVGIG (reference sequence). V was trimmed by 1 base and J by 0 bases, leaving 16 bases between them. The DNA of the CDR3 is TGTGCCTGGAGTGGGGGGCTACGGGACCCCTCTGGAAACACCATATATTTT. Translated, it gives CAWSGGLRDPSGNTIYF.

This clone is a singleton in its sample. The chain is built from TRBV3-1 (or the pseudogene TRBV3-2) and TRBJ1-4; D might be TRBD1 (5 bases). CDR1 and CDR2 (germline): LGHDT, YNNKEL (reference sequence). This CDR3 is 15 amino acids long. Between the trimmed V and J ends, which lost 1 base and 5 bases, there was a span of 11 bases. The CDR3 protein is CASSQVRQRNEKLFF. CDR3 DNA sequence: TGTGCCAGCAGCCAAGTGAGACAGAGAAATGAAAAACTGTTTTTT.

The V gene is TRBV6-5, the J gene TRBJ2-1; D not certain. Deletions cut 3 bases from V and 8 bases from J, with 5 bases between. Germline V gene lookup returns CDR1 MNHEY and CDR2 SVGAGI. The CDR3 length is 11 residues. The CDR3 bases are TGTGCCAGCAGTTATGGGGATGAGCAGTTCTTC. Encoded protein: CASSYGDEQFF.

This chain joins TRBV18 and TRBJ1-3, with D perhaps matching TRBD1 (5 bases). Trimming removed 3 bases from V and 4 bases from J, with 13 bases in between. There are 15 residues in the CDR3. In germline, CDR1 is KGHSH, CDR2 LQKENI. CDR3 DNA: TGTGCCAGCTCACCTCAGGGAAAGGGAGGAAACACCATATATTTT. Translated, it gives CASSPQGKGGNTIYF.

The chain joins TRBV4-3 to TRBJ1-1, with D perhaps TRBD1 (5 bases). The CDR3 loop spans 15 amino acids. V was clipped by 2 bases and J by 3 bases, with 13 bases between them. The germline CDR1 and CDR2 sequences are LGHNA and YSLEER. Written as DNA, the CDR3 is TGCGCCAGCAGCCAATTCATAGGGGCGGACACTGAAGCTTTCTTT. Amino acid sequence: CASSQFIGADTEAFF.